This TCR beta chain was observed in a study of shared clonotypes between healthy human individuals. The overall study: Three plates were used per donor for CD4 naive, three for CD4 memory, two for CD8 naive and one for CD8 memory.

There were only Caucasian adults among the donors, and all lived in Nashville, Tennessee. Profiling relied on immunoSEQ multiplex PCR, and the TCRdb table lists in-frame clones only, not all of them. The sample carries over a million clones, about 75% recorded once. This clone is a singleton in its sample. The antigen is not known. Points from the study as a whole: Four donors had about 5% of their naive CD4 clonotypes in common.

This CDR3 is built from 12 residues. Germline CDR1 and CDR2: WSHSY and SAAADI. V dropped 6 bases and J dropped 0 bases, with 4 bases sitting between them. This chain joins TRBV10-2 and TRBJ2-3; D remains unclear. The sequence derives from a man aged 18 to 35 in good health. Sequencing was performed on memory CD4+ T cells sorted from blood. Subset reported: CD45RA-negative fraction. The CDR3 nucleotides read TGCGCCAGCAGGGACAGCACAGATACGCAGTATTTT. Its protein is CASRDSTDTQYF.